These 21 T cell receptor beta chains share one sample of origin, sequenced in a study of blood T cell repertoires in COVID-19. Clones were read by immunoSEQ multiplex PCR, and TCRdb kept only the in-frame ones, dropping some. There are 110,000 to 150,000 clones in the sample; around 87% occur only once, and roughly 12% lies in the top ten. The material sequenced was PBMCs or T cells enriched from blood (not recorded which). The source is a man in his fifties or sixties who had recovered from COVID-19.

The V and J genes are TRBV23-1 and TRBJ1-5, with D perhaps matching TRBD1 (6 bases). Being an ORF, TRBV23-1 has a function that is uncertain. The CDR3 consists of 14 residues. The V end was cut by 7 bases, the J end by 0 bases, with 10 bases between. This CDR3 reads CASTPRGSNQPQHF. The DNA for the CDR3 is TGCGCCAGCACGCCCAGGGGTAGCAATCAGCCCCAGCATTTT.

This sequence joins TRBV10-2 and TRBJ1-1; D call uncertain. Per the germline V gene, CDR1 is WSHSY and CDR2 is SAAADI. V dropped 3 bases and J dropped 7 bases, with 15 bases sitting between them. The CDR3 is made up of 14 amino acids. The CDR3 DNA reads TGCGCCAGCAGTGAAATGAGGCAGCTGGGTGAAGCTTTCTTT. Its protein product is CASSEMRQLGEAFF.

The V and J genes are TRBV5-1 and TRBJ2-5; 8 positions agree with TRBD2. The CDR3 is made up of 14 amino acids. J was trimmed by 4 bases and V by 0 bases; bases with no gene match: 2. Germline V CDR1 and CDR2: SGHRS, YFSETQ. The CDR3 nucleotides are TGCGCCAGCAGCTTGGCTAGCGGGTCAGAGACCCAGTACTTC. It yields the protein CASSLASGSETQYF.

The chain combines TRBV29-1 with TRBJ1-2, with D possibly being TRBD1 (6 bases). The CDR3 covers 13 residues. Germline lookup yields CDR1 SQVTM and CDR2 ANQGSEA. Trimming took off 2 bases at V and 8 bases at J, with 15 bases between the two ends. CDR3 in DNA: TGCAGCGTTGAACGCCAGGGGCGAGGCGGCTACACCTTC. Translated: CSVERQGRGGYTF.

The J gene is TRBJ2-3, the V gene TRBV10-2; D might be TRBD2 (6 bases). CDR1 WSHSY and CDR2 SAAADI come from the germline V gene. V dropped 10 bases and J dropped 1 base, with 12 bases sitting between them. The CDR3 spans 13 residues. CDR3 DNA sequence: TGCGCCACCAATAGCGGCGGCACAGATACGCAGTATTTT. Its translation is CATNSGGTDTQYF.

The V and J genes are TRBV12-3 or TRBV12-4 and TRBJ1-5, with 7 bases lining up with TRBD1. The J segment lost 5 bases and the V segment lost 8 bases, leaving 6 bases of the junction unmatched. This CDR3 spans 13 amino acids. This chain's CDR3 is CASGRGLDQPQHF. For the CDR3, the DNA is TGTGCCAGCGGCAGGGGGTTGGATCAGCCCCAGCATTTT.

The chain carries TRBV27 and TRBJ2-5, with 11 bases lining up with TRBD2. The ends lost 8 bases at V and 1 base at J; junction bases unmatched: 6. CDR3 length: 15 amino acids. Germline V gene sequence: CDR1 MNHEY, CDR2 SMNVEV (reference sequence). The CDR3 nucleotides read TGTGCCAGCGGACCACTAGCGGGGGCCCAAGAGACCCAGTACTTC. Its translation: CASGPLAGAQETQYF.

The rearrangement joins TRBV30 to TRBJ2-7; D might be TRBD2 (6 bases). The germline V gene encodes CDR1 GTSNPN and CDR2 SVGIG (reference sequence). The length of the CDR3 is 13 residues. Between the trimmed V and J ends, which lost 0 bases and 4 bases, there was a span of 10 bases. The CDR3 is CAWSVSGLYEQYF. CDR3 in DNA: TGTGCCTGGAGTGTCAGCGGGTTATACGAGCAGTACTTC.

The chain couples TRBV5-1 to TRBJ2-1, with D possibly being TRBD2 (5 bases). Germline assignment: CDR1 SGHRS and CDR2 YFSETQ. The germline V and J ends were trimmed by 0 bases and 10 bases, with 17 bases remaining between them. The CDR3 has 15 residues. For the CDR3, the DNA is TGCGCCAGCAGCTTGGAGCGGACCCTCCCAGTAGAGCAGTTCTTC. This translates into CASSLERTLPVEQFF.

The chain combines TRBV5-4 with TRBJ2-1, with 11 bases fitting TRBD2. The germline V gene has CDR1 SGHNT and CDR2 YYREEE (reference sequence). The length of the CDR3 is 15 residues. V shed 3 bases, J shed 5 bases, and the junction held 4 bases outside the gene matches. CDR3 region: CASSSSGRSDNEQFF. The DNA of the CDR3 is TGTGCCAGCAGCTCTAGCGGGAGGTCGGACAATGAGCAGTTCTTC.

The chain couples TRBV30 to TRBJ1-1, with 7 bases identical to TRBD1. The V and J ends lost 2 bases and 3 bases, in that order; junction bases with no gene match: 3. Germline CDR1 is GTSNPN and CDR2 is SVGIG (reference sequence). This CDR3 comprises 13 residues. The CDR3 protein is CAWSSQGDTEAFF. The CDR3 region has the DNA TGTGCCTGGAGTTCGCAGGGGGACACTGAAGCTTTCTTT. The variable domain in full, completed from reference TRBV30 and TRBJ1-1, reads SQTIHQWPATLVQPVGSPLSLECTVEGTSNPNLYWYRQAAGRGLQLLFYSVGIGQISSEVPQNLSASRPQDRQFILSSKKLLLSDSGFYLCAWSSQGDTEAFFGQGTRLTVV.

The J gene is TRBJ2-3, the V gene TRBV10-3; 10 nucleotides line up with TRBD1. CDR3 length: 14 residues. The V gene's germline CDR1 is ENHRY and CDR2 SYGVKD. After removal of 6 bases from V and 3 bases from J, the junction contained 3 bases not matched to a gene. The CDR3 region is CAIRPGQGTDTQYF. DNA of the CDR3: TGTGCCATCAGACCGGGACAGGGGACAGATACGCAGTATTTT.

The CDR3 region is CASSTASRYNEQFF. CDR3 coding DNA: TGTGCCAGCTCGACAGCTTCGCGATACAATGAGCAGTTCTTC. The chain recombines TRBV19 with TRBJ2-1; D is perhaps TRBD1 (5 bases). Trimming removed 9 bases at V and 4 bases at J, with 16 bases between. The germline V gene has CDR1 LNHDA and CDR2 SQIVND (reference sequence). This CDR3 has 14 amino acids.

The V and J genes are TRBV18 and TRBJ1-2, with TRBD1 matching over 7 bases. Germline trimming cut 2 bases from V and 7 bases from J; bases unmatched to any gene: 10. Germline CDR1 is KGHSH and CDR2 is LQKENI. CDR3 length: 15 residues. The CDR3 DNA is TGTGCCAGCTCACCATCTCAGGGGGATTTGACTGGCTACACCTTC. Translation: CASSPSQGDLTGYTF.

The chain recombines TRBV18 with TRBJ2-2; no firm D call. The V gene's germline CDR1 is KGHSH and CDR2 LQKENI. Trimming left V 3 bases short and J 1 base short, with 15 bases between. The CDR3 loop spans 17 amino acids. DNA for the CDR3: TGTGCCAGCTCACCCCCTAAGCAAGTACTGAACACCGGGGAGCTGTTTTTT. Protein product: CASSPPKQVLNTGELFF.

The chain joins TRBV10-3 to TRBJ1-1, with a possible D match to TRBD1 (6 bases). The V gene's germline CDR1 is ENHRY and CDR2 SYGVKD. The CDR3 extends over 14 amino acids. V was cut by 10 bases and J by 1 base, with 16 bases left in between. As DNA, the CDR3 is TGTGCCACGAACAGGGAAGTAGGGAACACTGAAGCTTTCTTT. The encoded protein is CATNREVGNTEAFF.

This clone was seen only a few times. The chain couples TRBV7-9 to TRBJ1-5, with 7 bases matching TRBD1. Trimming removed 6 bases from V and 10 bases from J; junction bases left unmatched: 15. The CDR3 consists of 15 residues. Germline V gives CDR1 SEHNR, CDR2 FQNEAQ (reference sequence). The CDR3 protein is CASSFTGEGSGPQHF. The CDR3 DNA reads as TGTGCCAGCAGTTTCACAGGGGAAGGCAGTGGTCCCCAGCATTTT.

This chain joins TRBV6-5 and TRBJ2-2; 8 positions match TRBD1. CDR1 and CDR2 from the germline V gene are MNHEY and SVGAGI. The CDR3 length is 15 residues. After removal of 8 bases from V and 4 bases from J, the junction contained 9 bases not matched to a gene. DNA for the CDR3: TGTGCCAGCCAAGGGGTGACAGGGGTCACCGGGGAGCTGTTTTTT. Translating gives CASQGVTGVTGELFF.

In its sample, this clone was seen a few times. The chain carries TRBV4-1 and TRBJ1-5; 8 bases are a match to TRBD1. The CDR3 consists of 16 residues. CDR1 MGHRA and CDR2 YSYEKL come from the germline V gene. After removal of 5 bases from V and 6 bases from J, the junction contained 12 bases not matched to a gene. In nucleotides, the CDR3 is TGCGCCAGCAGCAGAAACCCAGGGGGCGGGGGTCAGCCCCAGCATTTT. Protein product: CASSRNPGGGGQPQHF.

This chain uses TRBV6-5 with TRBJ1-4; 7 bases match TRBD1. In germline, CDR1 is MNHEY, CDR2 SVGAGI. J gave up 5 bases and V 5 bases, and 2 bases lay outside the gene matches. The CDR3 has 13 residues. CDR3 in DNA: TGTGCCAGCAGTCGGGACAGAAATGAAAAACTGTTTTTT. Its protein product is CASSRDRNEKLFF.

This clone was counted a few times. V and J are TRBV19 and TRBJ1-5; TRBD1 agrees at 8 bases. J was trimmed by 2 bases and V by 6 bases; bases with no gene match: 3. Germline V gene sequence: CDR1 LNHDA, CDR2 SQIVND (reference sequence). The CDR3 extends over 14 amino acids. In nucleotides, the CDR3 is TGTGCCAGTAGACCGGACAGGGGCAATCAGCCCCAGCATTTT. Translated: CASRPDRGNQPQHF.